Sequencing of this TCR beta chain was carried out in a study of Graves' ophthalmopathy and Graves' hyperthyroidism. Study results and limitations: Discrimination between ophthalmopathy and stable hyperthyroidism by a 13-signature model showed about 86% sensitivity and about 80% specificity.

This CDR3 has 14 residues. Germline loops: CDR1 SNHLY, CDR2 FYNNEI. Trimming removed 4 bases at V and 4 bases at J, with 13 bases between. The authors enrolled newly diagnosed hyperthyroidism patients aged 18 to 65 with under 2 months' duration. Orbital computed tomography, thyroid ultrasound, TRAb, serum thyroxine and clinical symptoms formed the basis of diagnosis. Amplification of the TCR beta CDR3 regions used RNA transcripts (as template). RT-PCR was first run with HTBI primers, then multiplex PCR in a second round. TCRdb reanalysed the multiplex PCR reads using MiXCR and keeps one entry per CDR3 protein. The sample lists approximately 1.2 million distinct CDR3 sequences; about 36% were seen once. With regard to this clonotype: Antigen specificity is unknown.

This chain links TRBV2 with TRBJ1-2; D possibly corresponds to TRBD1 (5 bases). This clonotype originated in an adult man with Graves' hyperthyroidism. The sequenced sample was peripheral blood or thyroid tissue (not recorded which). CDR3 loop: CASSVRGIPYGYTF. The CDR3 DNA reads TGTGCCAGCAGTGTACGGGGGATTCCCTATGGCTACACCTTC.